One sample yielded the 21 T cell receptor beta chains listed below, sequenced in a study of OX40 agonist ivuxolimab in advanced cancers. Assay used: immunoSEQ multiplex PCR; TCRdb lists only in-frame clones, some missing. The table has tens of thousands of clones, about 80% seen once; the top ten hold roughly 1.2%. The specimen comprised CD4+ or CD8+ T cells sorted from blood, sampled in a trial of the OX40 agonist ivuxolimab. These receptors originate from an adult with an advanced solid tumor such as melanoma, head and neck, liver or kidney cancer.

The rearrangement joins TRBV2 to TRBJ2-1; TRBD2 is a possible D gene (6 bases). CDR1 SNHLY and CDR2 FYNNEI come from the germline V gene. Trimming shortened V by 10 bases and J by 8 bases, and 12 bases separated the two germline ends. This CDR3 is built from 11 residues. In DNA form, the CDR3 reads TGTGCCACCGGAGGGGAGGATGAGCAGTTCTTC. This codes for CATGGEDEQFF.

This clone was found a few times. The V and J genes are TRBV30 and TRBJ1-2, with TRBD1 identical over 7 bases. This CDR3 comprises 14 residues. Looked up from germline, CDR1 is GTSNPN and CDR2 is SVGIG (reference sequence). V was pared by 3 bases and J by 7 bases, with 11 bases of the junction left unmatched. The CDR3 loop reads CAWRLKGAEGGYTF. Here the CDR3 DNA reads TGTGCCTGGAGATTGAAGGGGGCGGAGGGTGGCTACACCTTC.

This clone was detected a few times. This rearrangement joins TRBV19 to TRBJ1-5; perhaps TRBD1 as D (6 bases). Trimming removed 5 bases from V and 6 bases from J, with 14 bases in between. This CDR3 is built from 14 residues. The V gene's germline CDR1 is LNHDA and CDR2 SQIVND (reference sequence). The CDR3 sequence: CASSLQQGTQPQHF. In DNA form, the CDR3 reads TGTGCCAGTAGTCTGCAACAGGGAACTCAGCCCCAGCATTTT.

Comments on this clone: An end of the junction differs from the germline gene, which may be a read error. The gene calls are TRBV7-7 and TRBJ2-3; D unresolved. There are 16 residues in the CDR3. Germline CDR1 reads SSHAT; CDR2 reads FNYEAQ (reference sequence). CDR3 DNA sequence: TGTGCTAGCAGTGTGTCTAGTGACCTAGGGACAGATACGCAGTATTTT. Encoded protein: CASSVSSDLGTDTQYF.

The chain couples TRBV4-1 to TRBJ1-4; no reliable D call. Germline V gene sequence: CDR1 MGHRA, CDR2 YSYEKL. This CDR3 is 16 amino acids long. The V and J ends lost 1 base and 10 bases respectively, with 19 bases between them. Here the CDR3 DNA reads TGCGCCAGCAGCCAAGGGCAGTTGAGAGGGAAAGGAAAACTGTTTTTT. Protein sequence: CASSQGQLRGKGKLFF.

The CDR3 is CASSFGGTSTDTQYF. For the CDR3, the DNA is TGTGCCAGCAGCTTCGGTGGGACTAGCACAGATACGCAGTATTTT. The chain couples TRBV5-4 to TRBJ2-3; the D gene is possibly TRBD2 (6 bases). V lost 2 bases and J lost 0, with 10 bases in between. The CDR3 runs to 15 residues. Germline V lookup: CDR1 SGHNT, CDR2 YYREEE (reference sequence).

This sequence joins TRBV30 and TRBJ1-5; D may be TRBD1 (6 bases). V was shortened by 2 bases and J by 4 bases, with 12 bases between the two germline ends. Germline CDR1 reads GTSNPN; CDR2 reads SVGIG (reference sequence). This CDR3 has 14 amino acids. CDR3 sequence: CAWSRRGGNQPQHF. The CDR3 DNA reads as TGTGCCTGGAGTCGTAGGGGGGGAAATCAGCCCCAGCATTTT.

In DNA form, the CDR3 reads TGTGCCAGCAGCTTGGGGCAAAACTATGGCTACACCTTC. Amino acid sequence: CASSLGQNYGYTF. J is TRBJ1-2 and V is TRBV5-8; D is ambiguous. Germline V CDR1 and CDR2: SGHTS, YDEGEE. V dropped 0 bases and J dropped 2 bases, with 5 bases sitting between them. This CDR3 comprises 13 residues.

The rearrangement uses TRBV11-3 and TRBJ1-5; D gene uncertain. Looked up from germline, CDR1 is SGHNT and CDR2 is YENEEA. The CDR3 has 18 residues. Trimming stripped 6 bases from V and 0 bases from J, with 21 bases between. Written as DNA, the CDR3 is TGTGCCAGCAGAGTCTCGGTCGGCCGGATCCTTAGCAATCAGCCCCAGCATTTT. Protein product: CASRVSVGRILSNQPQHF.

This clone was seen a single time. The V and J genes are TRBV5-1 and TRBJ1-2, with 7 bases fitting TRBD1. The CDR3 is 15 amino acids. Germline values: CDR1 SGHRS, CDR2 YFSETQ. V lost 5 bases, J lost 5 bases, and 12 bases stayed unmatched. For the CDR3, the DNA is TGCGCCAGCAGGAGGAGCGCGGGACAGCAGTATGGCTACACCTTC. It yields the protein CASRRSAGQQYGYTF.

This clone has more than one count but fewer than ten. The chain employs TRBV29-1 and TRBJ2-1, with TRBD1 identical over 9 bases. The CDR3 contains 13 residues. Germline V gene sequence: CDR1 SQVTM, CDR2 ANQGSEA. V shed 3 bases and J 5 bases; nucleotides not matched to a gene: 2. The CDR3 loop reads CSVEWDRDNEQFF. CDR3 nucleotide sequence: TGCAGCGTTGAGTGGGACAGGGACAATGAGCAGTTCTTC.

The chain carries TRBV27 and TRBJ1-1, with D perhaps TRBD1 (5 bases). This CDR3 region has 15 residues. Germline CDR1 reads MNHEY; CDR2 reads SMNVEV (reference sequence). Trimming left V 5 bases short and J 4 bases short, with 17 bases between. CDR3 amino acids: CASSPLDWGGTEAFF. CDR3 nucleotide sequence: TGTGCCAGCAGTCCCCTTGATTGGGGCGGCACTGAAGCTTTCTTT.

The rearrangement uses TRBV7-9 and TRBJ1-4; D remains ambiguous. Trimming shortened V by 5 bases and J by 7 bases, and 8 bases separated the two germline ends. Germline assignment: CDR1 SEHNR and CDR2 FQNEAQ (reference sequence). This CDR3 spans 12 amino acids. In nucleotides, the CDR3 is TGTGCCAGCAGCCCCCTGCTTGAAAAACTGTTTTTT. This codes for CASSPLLEKLFF.

This chain uses TRBV21-1 with TRBJ2-7. TRBV21-1 is an annotated pseudogene. This CDR3 comprises 15 residues. CDR3 nucleotides: TGTGCCAGCAGCAATACGAGGGACGGGATATACGAGCAGTACTTC. Translation gives CASSNTRDGIYEQYF.

The table lists this clone with a few counts. The chain carries TRBV6-1 and TRBJ1-5; D is undetermined. The germline gives CDR1 MNHNS, CDR2 SASEGT. The CDR3 is 14 residues long. With 4 bases removed from V and 3 bases from J, the gap between germline ends came to 10 bases. CDR3 residues: CASSGGGSNQPQHF. The CDR3 DNA sequence: TGTGCCAGCAGTGGGGGAGGTTCCAATCAGCCCCAGCATTTT.

The chain employs TRBV7-2 and TRBJ1-1; no clear D gene. The CDR3 length is 12 residues. Trimming removed 1 base from V and 6 bases from J, with 6 bases in between. Germline V gene data show CDR1 as SGHTA and CDR2 as FQGNSA. The CDR3 DNA reads TGTGCCAGCAGCTTAGGGGTGGCTGAAGCTTTCTTT. Translation: CASSLGVAEAFF.

This clone was seen just once. The chain recombines TRBV5-3 with TRBJ1-1, with D hard to call. TRBV5-3 is annotated as an ORF whose role is uncertain. Trimming took 1 base from V and 6 from J, leaving 10 bases between them. The CDR3 is 13 amino acids. CDR3 in DNA: TGTGCCAGAAGCTTGCGTCGGGGATCTGAAGCTTTCTTT. It is translated as CARSLRRGSEAFF.

This clone was seen more than once but under ten times. One end of the junction fails to match germline, which may point to a read error. The chain recombines TRBV30 with TRBJ2-7; D unclear. This CDR3 region has 11 residues. Looked up from germline, CDR1 is GTSNPN and CDR2 is SVGIG (reference sequence). The DNA of the CDR3 is TGTGCCTGGAGAGAAGGCCCCAAACGGCACTTC. It codes for CAWREGPKRHF.

The sample holds one count of this clone. This chain connects TRBV7-9 to TRBJ2-7, with D possibly TRBD1 on 5 matching bases. V was trimmed by 2 bases and J by 5 bases, leaving 10 bases between them. The CDR3 length is 13 residues. Germline V gives CDR1 SEHNR, CDR2 FQNEAQ (reference sequence). This chain's CDR3 is CASSLSRRDEQYF. The CDR3 DNA reads as TGTGCCAGCAGCTTATCTCGCAGGGACGAGCAGTACTTC.

The chain joins TRBV11-3 to TRBJ1-1; no clear D. CDR3 size: 14 residues. CDR1 SGHNT and CDR2 YENEEA come from the germline V gene. The germline V and J ends were trimmed by 2 bases and 2 bases, with 9 bases remaining between them. The CDR3 loop reads CASSLSSLNTEAFF. In DNA form, the CDR3 reads TGTGCCAGCAGCTTAAGCAGCCTTAACACTGAAGCTTTCTTT.

This clone has a handful of counts. The chain carries TRBV19 and TRBJ1-2; no firm D call. This CDR3 region has 14 residues. Per the germline V gene, CDR1 is LNHDA and CDR2 is SQIVND (reference sequence). V lost 5 bases and J lost 0, with 10 bases in between. CDR3 sequence (DNA): TGTGCCAGTAGTGAGGCAGCTACTAACTATGGCTACACCTTC. It translates to CASSEAATNYGYTF. The variable domain in full, with the rest retrieved from reference TRBV19 and TRBJ1-2, is DGGITQSPKYLFRKEGQNVTLSCEQNLNHDAMYWYRQDPGQGLRLIYYSQIVNDFQKGDIAEGYSVSREKKESFPLTVTSAQKNPTAFYLCASSEAATNYGYTFGSGTRLTVV.